At least ten counts were recorded for the clone carrying this T cell receptor beta chain. Produced via immunoSEQ multiplex PCR; TCRdb's table is partial and in-frame only. The repertoire includes over 90,000 clones, 86% of them detected once, and roughly 13% sits in the top ten. The entry originates in a study of blood T cell repertoires in COVID-19. This CDR3 has 16 amino acids. The V gene end was trimmed by 2 bases and the J gene end by 7 bases; junction bases not matched to a gene: 5. Looked up from germline, CDR1 is SGHDT and CDR2 is YYEEEE. This rearrangement joins TRBV5-6 to TRBJ2-2, with TRBD2 matching over 13 bases. Sequencing was done on a sample of peripheral blood. The receptor was derived from a woman between 55 and 75 years old in a cohort sampled during active or convalescent COVID-19. The CDR3: CASSFRTSGSIGELFF. The CDR3 DNA sequence: TGTGCCAGCAGCTTTCGGACTAGCGGGAGTATCGGGGAGCTGTTTTTT.